The clone carrying this T cell receptor (beta chain) has more than one count but fewer than ten. The entry originates in a study of early T cells in non-severe SARS-CoV-2 infection. Unique molecular identifier tags were affixed to discrete cDNA molecules. TCRdb reprocessed the 5' RACE reads via MiXCR and lists one record per CDR3 protein. The sample lists about 80,000 distinct CDR3 sequences; about an eighth were seen once. CDR1 and CDR2 from the germline V gene are MNHNS and SASEGT. The CDR3 has 16 amino acids. The V and J ends lost 6 bases and 2 bases respectively, with 17 bases between them. The sequence was obtained from an adult who was a healthcare worker with PCR-confirmed SARS-CoV-2 infection or an uninfected control (not recorded which). Sequencing was carried out using whole blood. V and J are TRBV6-1 and TRBJ1-3; possibly TRBD1 for D (6 bases). CDR3 amino acids: CASRLTRDTPGNTIYF. The CDR3 DNA sequence: TGTGCCAGCAGGTTAACTCGGGACACCCCTGGAAACACCATATATTTT.